This entry concerns a single T cell receptor beta chain. Methods used by the authors: Estimates of nucleated cell counts were drawn from the amplification of reference gene primers. Sequencing used immunoSEQ multiplex PCR; TCRdb keeps in-frame clones, though not all of them. D and trimming were read from the DNA, whereas the V and J calls and clone size are those reported in that table. The table has approximately 300,000 clones, 90% seen once. This sample was taken from a study of blood T cell repertoires in COVID-19. Across the study: The United States, Italy and Spain supplied acute and convalescent COVID-19 samples. T cells, B-cell-depleted T cells, or PBMCs supplied cDNA or gDNA.

The study drew participants aged about 18 to 90 years from 20 to 30 US areas. This receptor was taken from a woman aged 25 to 39 who had been exposed to COVID-19. Material for sequencing was PBMCs or T cells enriched from blood (not recorded which).

The CDR3 DNA reads as TGTGCCAGCAGCGTAGGAGGGCCGATTAACTCTGGAAACACCATATATTTT. It yields the protein CASSVGGPINSGNTIYF. The chain combines TRBV9 with TRBJ1-3; no definite D call. Germline V CDR1 and CDR2: SGDLS, YYNGEE. The CDR3 covers 17 residues. Trimming took 0 bases from V and 0 from J, leaving 13 bases between them.